Listed below are T cell receptor beta chains from one sample, sequenced in a study of blood T cell repertoires in COVID-19. The table came from immunoSEQ multiplex PCR; TCRdb's copy has only in-frame clones and leaves some out. The table records a few hundred thousand clones, around 83% of them present only once. The sample comprised PBMCs or T cells enriched from blood (not recorded which). The receptor source for this set is a woman between 40 and 50 years old who had recovered from COVID-19. Each CDR3 is given with its conserved first and last residue. Fields, in order: J gene, clone size, V gene, D gene, CDR3 DNA, CDR3 protein. The D gene is left open where the match is weak. A row's size may be missing; if present it is once, few, many or a size class.

TRBJ2-7 | . | TRBV27 | . | TGTGCCAGCAGTTATACCCGGAAAGGACTGCCCAGGTACGAGCAGTACTTC | CASSYTRKGLPRYEQYF
TRBJ1-3 | . | TRBV2 | TRBD1 | TGTGCCAGCAGTGCCGGGACAGCTAACTCTGGAAACACCATATATTTT | CASSAGTANSGNTIYF
TRBJ1-2 | . | TRBV29-1 | TRBD1 | TGCAGCGCAAAGAGTACAGGGGATAACTATGGCTACACCTTC | CSAKSTGDNYGYTF
TRBJ1-1 | few | TRBV18 | . | TGTGCCAGCTCACAAAGGGGGGGGTACACTGAAGCTTTCTTT | CASSQRGGYTEAFF
TRBJ1-1 | . | TRBV5-6 | . | TGTGCCAGCAGCTTGTACATGAACACTGAAGCTTTCTTT | CASSLYMNTEAFF
TRBJ1-2 | . | TRBV15 | TRBD1 | TGTGCCACCAGCAGGGATGACAGGGAGGAGTATGGCTACACCTTC | CATSRDDREEYGYTF
TRBJ2-3 | . | TRBV20-1 | . | TGCAGTGCTAGTACTAACCGGATCACAGATACGCAGTATTTT | CSASTNRITDTQYF
TRBJ1-1 | . | TRBV28 | . | TGTGCCAGCAGAAGCCCTGCTACTGAAGCTTTCTTT | CASRSPATEAFF
TRBJ2-5 | . | TRBV28 | TRBD1 | TGTGCCAGCAGTTTGGGGCAGGGGGCCCAAGAGACCCAGTACTTC | CASSLGQGAQETQYF
TRBJ1-1 | . | TRBV11-2 | . | TGTGCCAGCAGCTCATTCCCGGTGAACACTGAAGCTTTCTTT | CASSSFPVNTEAFF
TRBJ1-2 | . | TRBV4-1 | TRBD1 | TGCGCCAGCAGTCTGACCGGGACAGCTCTCTATGGCTACACCTTC | CASSLTGTALYGYTF
TRBJ2-7 | . | TRBV12-3/TRBV12-4 | . | TGTGCCAGCAGTTTAAGGCAGCGCTACGAGCAGTACTTC | CASSLRQRYEQYF
TRBJ1-2 | once | TRBV19 | TRBD1 | TGTGCCAGTGCCCCAGGGGGCTATGGCTACACCTTC | CASAPGGYGYTF
TRBJ1-1 | few | TRBV29-1 | . | TGCAGCGTTGAAGATGAAATGGGGGCTAGGACTGAAGCTTTCTTT | CSVEDEMGARTEAFF
TRBJ1-6 | . | TRBV2 | . | TGTGCCAGCAGTGCCCCCGGGAGCATGGAGTCACCCCTCCACTTT | CASSAPGSMESPLHF
TRBJ1-2 | . | TRBV9 | . | TGTGCCAGCAGCTCTCTCCCCCTCTATGGCTACACCTTC | CASSSLPLYGYTF
TRBJ1-4 | . | TRBV11-3 | . | TGTGCCAGCAGCTTAGATCGGGGGGGAAAACTGTTTTTT | CASSLDRGGKLFF
TRBJ1-2 | few | TRBV9 | TRBD1 | TGTGCCAGCAGCGTAGGGCAGGGGGGCGGCTACACCTTC | CASSVGQGGGYTF
TRBJ2-1 | few | TRBV6-5 | . | TGTGCCAGCAGTTCACCGACCCCCCGCGGGGAGCAGTTCTTC | CASSSPTPRGEQFF
TRBJ2-5 | . | TRBV5-1 | . | TGCGCCAGTCTCGGGCAAGAGACCCAGTACTTC | CASLGQETQYF
TRBJ1-2 | . | TRBV5-4 | TRBD1 | TGTGCCAGCAGCGGGACAGTCGGTGCGGGCTACACCTTC | CASSGTVGAGYTF
TRBJ2-2 | once | TRBV3-1/TRBV3-2 | TRBD1 | TGTGCCAGCAGCCAAGATAGAGACAGGGTCGGTACCGGGGAGCTGTTTTTT | CASSQDRDRVGTGELFF
TRBJ2-3 | . | TRBV5-1 | . | TGCGCCAGCAGCTCCGATCCCCAAACCGCCGGGACAACGCAGTATTTT | CASSSDPQTAGTTQYF
TRBJ2-2 | . | TRBV5-1 | . | TGCGCCAGCAGCTTGGGCGGCGGGGCCACCGGGGAGCTGTTTTTT | CASSLGGGATGELFF
TRBJ1-2 | . | TRBV30 | . | TGTGCCTGGAGCCGGCAGGGTTGGAGCTACACCTTC | CAWSRQGWSYTF
TRBJ2-5 | few | TRBV7-2 | . | TGTGCCAGCAGCTTTCAGAACAGGGACCAAGAGACCCAGTACTTC | CASSFQNRDQETQYF
TRBJ2-1 | . | TRBV7-6 | . | TGTGCCAGCAGCTCCACCCTCAACGAGGGCAATGAGCAGTTCTTC | CASSSTLNEGNEQFF
TRBJ1-4 | . | TRBV9 | TRBD1 | TGTGCCAGCAGCCCTCGACAGGGTGGGTGGACTAATGAAAAACTGTTTTTT | CASSPRQGGWTNEKLFF
TRBJ1-1 | . | TRBV27 | TRBD1 | TGTGCCAGCAGATTACAGGGGAACATTGGGGCCACTGAAGCTTTCTTT | CASRLQGNIGATEAFF
TRBJ2-4 | once | TRBV7-2 | . | TGTGCCAGCAGCTTGGAGAGTCGAACCAAAAACATTCAGTACTTC | CASSLESRTKNIQYF
TRBJ1-2 | . | TRBV28 | . | TGTGCCATTCACCACAACGTCGGACACGACTATGGCTACACCTTC | CAIHHNVGHDYGYTF
TRBJ2-1 | . | TRBV3-1/TRBV3-2 | TRBD2 | TGTGCCAGCAGCCAGGCCGGGACTAGCGGGAGTTACAATGAGCAGTTCTTC | CASSQAGTSGSYNEQFF